This T cell receptor (beta chain) stems from a study of CD8 T cells in Susac syndrome. At the level of the study: Patients with Susac syndrome had blood drawn and were at that point therapy-naive, on corticosteroids, or on intravenous immunoglobulin alone.

Findings and limits, study-wide: By the study's own acknowledgment, its TCR sequencing and HLA analysis included relatively few individuals.

After extraction with the RNeasy kit, about 0.5 to 1 ug of the RNA was reverse transcribed using random hexamers. TCRdb passed the immunoSEQ multiplex PCR reads through MiXCR, listing each CDR3 protein once. The sample lists about 180,000 distinct CDR3 sequences, approximately 94% seen once, with around 0.11% in the top ten. This CDR3 region has 14 residues. The V gene's germline CDR1 is SGHVS and CDR2 FQNEAQ. V was clipped by 7 bases and J by 4 bases, with 16 bases between them. Notes on this clonotype: Antigen: not known.

This receptor was obtained from a human donor with Susac syndrome. This chain links TRBV7-8 with TRBJ1-1, with a weak D call TRBD1 (5 bases). Source material: CD4+ T cells from PBMCs. The CDR3 protein is CASTIGQGRTEAFF. For the CDR3, the DNA is TGTGCCAGCACCATAGGGCAGGGACGCACTGAAGCTTTCTTT.